Below, 21 T cell receptor beta chains from the same sample are listed, as sequenced in a study of CD8 T cells in ankylosing spondylitis. TCRdb called the 5' RACE reads again in MiXCR, with one record for every CDR3 protein. This repertoire shows about 340,000 distinct CDR3 sequences, around 15% found once; its top ten account for approximately 1%. What was sequenced was blood, either unsorted or a sorted T cell fraction (not recorded which). Receptors were obtained from a male donor with ankylosing spondylitis or in good health (not recorded which).

The chain employs TRBV12-3 or TRBV12-4 and TRBJ2-2; perhaps D is TRBD1 or TRBD2 (5 bases each). The CDR3 contains 13 residues. Trimming removed 7 bases from V and 6 bases from J, with 12 bases in between. The CDR3 is CASTPGTPGELFF. In nucleotides, the CDR3 is TGTGCCAGCACCCCTGGGACCCCCGGGGAGCTGTTTTTT.

This clonotype appeared a few times. This chain connects TRBV27 to TRBJ1-2; no clear D gene. Germline CDR1 is MNHEY and CDR2 is SMNVEV (reference sequence). This CDR3 is built from 14 residues. The V gene lost 4 bases and the J gene lost 8 bases, with 17 bases spanning the gap. Written as DNA, the CDR3 is TGTGCCAGCAGTTCGGGTATAGGCGGCGGGGGCTACACCTTC. Its translation is CASSSGIGGGGYTF.

The chain carries TRBV29-1 and TRBJ1-1; D may be TRBD1 (6 bases). The germline V and J ends were trimmed by 7 bases and 1 base, with 16 bases remaining between them. The V gene's germline CDR1 is SQVTM and CDR2 ANQGSEA. CDR3 length: 14 amino acids. This chain's CDR3 is CSATTGRGNTEAFF. The CDR3 DNA sequence: TGCAGCGCCACCACAGGGAGGGGGAACACTGAAGCTTTCTTT.

Only a few counts were recorded for this clonotype. The rearrangement joins TRBV20-1 to TRBJ1-2; 9 bases are a match to TRBD1. The germline CDR1 and CDR2 sequences are DFQATT and SNEGSKA (reference sequence). V was pared by 5 bases and J by 7 bases, with 5 bases of the junction left unmatched. The CDR3 runs 12 residues. CDR3 loop: CSAQQGASGYTF. CDR3 sequence (DNA): TGCAGTGCTCAACAGGGGGCGAGTGGCTACACCTTC.

The J gene is TRBJ2-7, the V gene TRBV3-1; D ambiguous. Trimming took 1 base from V and 0 from J, leaving 7 bases between them. CDR3 length: 14 residues. Germline V gene lookup returns CDR1 LGHDT and CDR2 YNNKEL (reference sequence). In DNA, the CDR3 is TGTGCCAGCAGCCAAGGAGCCAGCTCCTACGAGCAGTACTTC. Its translation: CASSQGASSYEQYF.

For the CDR3, the DNA is TGCGCCAGCAGCTTTAGCCTCAGAGACAGGATTGACACCGGGGAGCTGTTTTTT. Protein sequence: CASSFSLRDRIDTGELFF. The chain is built from TRBV5-1 and TRBJ2-2; D might be TRBD1 (6 bases). Between the trimmed V and J ends, which lost 2 bases and 3 bases, there was a span of 20 bases. Germline V gene lookup returns CDR1 SGHRS and CDR2 YFSETQ. The CDR3 spans 18 residues. Full variable domain (missing parts from reference TRBV5-1 and TRBJ2-2): KAGVTQTPRYLIKTRGQQVTLSCSPISGHRSVSWYQQTPGQGLQFLFEYFSETQRNKGNFPGRFSGRQFSNSRSEMNVSTLELGDSALYLCASSFSLRDRIDTGELFFGEGSRLTVL.

In its sample, this clonotype was seen many times. V and J are TRBV4-1 and TRBJ1-5, with D unresolved. The V end was cut by 0 bases, the J end by 0 bases, with 9 bases between. CDR1 MGHRA and CDR2 YSYEKL come from the germline V gene. The CDR3 loop spans 16 amino acids. The CDR3 nucleotides are TGCGCCAGCAGCCAAGAAGGCGGAAATAGCAATCAGCCCCAGCATTTT. Amino acid sequence: CASSQEGGNSNQPQHF.

The chain combines TRBV5-1 with TRBJ1-2, with 8 nucleotides matching TRBD1. The germline V gene has CDR1 SGHRS and CDR2 YFSETQ. With 3 bases clipped from V and 4 bases from J, the junction kept 5 bases outside the gene matches. The CDR3 consists of 14 residues. CDR3 nucleotides: TGCGCCAGCAGCTCGCGGACAGGGAGCTATGGCTACACCTTC. Translated: CASSSRTGSYGYTF.

This clonotype has only a few counts. The rearrangement uses TRBV11-3 and TRBJ2-3; no reliable D call. The V gene's germline CDR1 is SGHNT and CDR2 YENEEA. Trimming removed 5 bases from V and 4 bases from J, with 13 bases in between. The CDR3 has 14 amino acids. CDR3 sequence (DNA): TGTGCCAGCAGCCCCGGGTACAGCTCAGATACGCAGTATTTT. Translating gives CASSPGYSSDTQYF.

CDR3 sequence (DNA): TGTGCCAGCAGCTTTATAGATACGCAGTATTTT. Protein: CASSFIDTQYF. This chain uses TRBV5-6 with TRBJ2-3; D unclear. Trimming stripped 2 bases from V and 5 bases from J, with 3 bases between. There are 11 residues in the CDR3. The V gene's germline CDR1 is SGHDT and CDR2 YYEEEE.

This clonotype occurred a few times. The chain joins TRBV11-1 to TRBJ2-7; TRBD2 agrees at 10 bases. Germline V gene sequence: CDR1 SGHAT, CDR2 FQDESV (reference sequence). This CDR3 is 15 amino acids long. J lost 4 bases, V lost 4 bases, and 7 bases had no gene match. The CDR3 reads CASSSSSGSAYEQYF. In DNA, the CDR3 is TGTGCCAGCAGCTCGTCTAGCGGGAGTGCTTACGAGCAGTACTTC.

The CDR3 protein is CASSPFGTAVFEQYF. DNA for the CDR3: TGTGCCAGCTCACCTTTCGGGACAGCTGTCTTCGAGCAGTACTTC. V and J are TRBV18 and TRBJ2-7; 7 bases map to TRBD1. V lost 3 bases to trimming and J lost 6 bases; unmatched junction nucleotides: 11. This CDR3 is 15 amino acids long. Germline assignment: CDR1 KGHSH and CDR2 LQKENI.

This clonotype was detected a few times. This chain joins TRBV4-2 and TRBJ1-5; D unclear. CDR3 size: 14 residues. The V and J ends lost 0 bases and 9 bases respectively, with 12 bases between them. Germline V lookup: CDR1 LGHNA, CDR2 YNFKEQ. Here the CDR3 reads CASSQDLGTPPQHF. Written as DNA, the CDR3 is TGTGCCAGCAGCCAAGATTTGGGAACTCCGCCCCAGCATTTT.

This clonotype was counted at least ten times. V gene TRBV15 combines with J gene TRBJ1-6; no definite D call. Trimming removed 5 bases from V and 9 bases from J, with 17 bases in between. The CDR3 totals 15 residues. Germline V lookup: CDR1 LNHNV, CDR2 YYDKDF (reference sequence). The DNA of the CDR3 is TGTGCCACCAGCGGCGCCGCGGCGAAGGGTTCACCCCTCCACTTT. Translation: CATSGAAAKGSPLHF. The full variable domain, with the rest looked up from reference TRBV15 and TRBJ1-6, is DAMVIQNPRYQVTQFGKPVTLSCSQTLNHNVMYWYQQKSSQAPKLLFHYYDKDFNNEADTPDNFQSRRPNTSFCFLDIRSPGLGDTAMYLCATSGAAAKGSPLHFGNGTRLTVT.

This clonotype has only a few counts. V and J are TRBV6-5 and TRBJ2-1; D is perhaps TRBD1 or TRBD2 (5 bases each). The germline gives CDR1 MNHEY, CDR2 SVGAGI. The CDR3 runs to 15 residues. V shed 6 bases and J shed 4 bases, with 16 bases lying between them. In DNA, the CDR3 is TGTGCCAGCAGCTCCTCGCCGGGGCCTTACAATGAGCAGTTCTTC. This sequence encodes CASSSSPGPYNEQFF.

This clonotype has ten or more counts. V and J are TRBV2 and TRBJ2-1; 9 bases are a match to TRBD2. Germline CDR1 reads SNHLY; CDR2 reads FYNNEI. The V gene end was trimmed by 5 bases and the J gene end by 8 bases; junction bases not matched to a gene: 4. CDR3 size: 13 residues. CDR3 residues: CASSTLAGDEQFF. CDR3 in DNA: TGTGCCAGCAGTACACTAGCGGGCGATGAGCAGTTCTTC.

This clonotype came up many times. The chain couples TRBV12-3 or TRBV12-4 to TRBJ2-2, with 10 bases fitting TRBD1. CDR3 length: 14 amino acids. Losses at the gene ends were 5 bases for V and 6 bases for J; bases not matched to a gene: 3. The CDR3 loop is CASSAGTGAGELFF. The CDR3 nucleotides are TGTGCCAGCAGTGCCGGGACAGGGGCCGGGGAGCTGTTTTTT.

This clonotype was recorded a few times. The J gene is TRBJ2-7, the V gene TRBV5-1; 7 bases map to TRBD2. The CDR3 is 13 amino acids. Germline V gene sequence: CDR1 SGHRS, CDR2 YFSETQ. Germline trimming cut 0 bases from V and 6 bases from J; bases unmatched to any gene: 3. DNA of the CDR3: TGCGCCAGCAGCTTGGGGGGAGGGGCCGAGCAGTACTTC. It codes for CASSLGGGAEQYF.

This clonotype was counted ten times or more. The rearrangement links TRBV10-3 to TRBJ2-1, with D possibly being TRBD1 (5 bases). V was pared by 0 bases and J by 6 bases, with 12 bases between. In germline, CDR1 is ENHRY, CDR2 SYGVKD. CDR3 length equals 15 residues. The CDR3 DNA follows: TGTGCCATCAGTGAGTCCCTTGGGGCGCCCAATGAGCAGTTCTTC. Translation gives CAISESLGAPNEQFF.

The chain is built from TRBV12-3 or TRBV12-4 and TRBJ1-1; 7 nucleotides match TRBD1. There are 18 residues in the CDR3. The V segment lost 7 bases and the J segment 0 bases; nucleotides outside the gene matches: 17. The CDR3 reads CASTVTGRGLTMNTEAFF. CDR3 nucleotide sequence: TGTGCCAGCACCGTGACAGGGAGGGGGTTGACGATGAACACTGAAGCTTTCTTT.

Only a few counts were recorded for this clonotype. The chain combines TRBV25-1 with TRBJ2-7; TRBD1 might be the D (5 bases). Germline-derived CDR1 and CDR2 are MGHDK and SYGVNS. The CDR3 covers 15 residues. V shed 10 bases and J shed 0 bases, with 19 bases lying between them. CDR3 protein: CATHPTATSSYEQYF. The CDR3 DNA sequence: TGTGCCACCCATCCGACAGCTACGAGCTCCTACGAGCAGTACTTC.